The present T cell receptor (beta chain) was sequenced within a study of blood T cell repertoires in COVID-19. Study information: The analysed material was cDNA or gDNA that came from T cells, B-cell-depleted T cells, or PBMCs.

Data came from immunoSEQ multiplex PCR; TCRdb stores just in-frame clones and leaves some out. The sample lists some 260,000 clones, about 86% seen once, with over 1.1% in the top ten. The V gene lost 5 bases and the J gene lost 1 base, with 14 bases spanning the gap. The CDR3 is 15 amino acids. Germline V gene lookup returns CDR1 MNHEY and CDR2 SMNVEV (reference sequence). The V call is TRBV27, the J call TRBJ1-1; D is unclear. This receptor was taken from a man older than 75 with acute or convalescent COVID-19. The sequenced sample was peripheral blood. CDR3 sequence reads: CASSDRTLGNTEAFF. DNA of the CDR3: TGTGCCAGCAGTGATCGGACTCTTGGGAACACTGAAGCTTTCTTT.